This TCR beta chain was found in a study of post-analysis software for immune sequencing data. This clonotype was detected many times. Its antigen is unknown. Every TCR beta cDNA library bore unique molecular identifiers. TCRdb processed the PCR reads anew with MiXCR; each CDR3 protein has one entry. Of hundreds of thousands of distinct CDR3 sequences in the sample, 36% were seen once. Germline loops: CDR1 MNHEY, CDR2 SMNVEV (reference sequence). The CDR3 is made up of 13 amino acids. Trimming pared 4 bases from V and 3 bases from J, leaving 9 bases between. Study-level points and caveats: TRBV5-6, TRBV5-1 and TRBV20-1 belonged to a set of roughly 5 TRBV segments that were more frequent in patients than controls.

The chain has TRBV27 and TRBJ2-5; possible D gene TRBD1, 6 bases. This receptor was obtained from a girl between 10 and 17 years old with multiple sclerosis. Sequenced sample: blood. Written as DNA, the CDR3 is TGTGCCAGCAGTTCATACAGGGAAGAGACCCAGTACTTC. Amino acid sequence: CASSSYREETQYF.